The 6 T cell receptor beta chains below come from one sample, sequenced in a study of PD-1 blockade in classical Hodgkin lymphoma. In every patient, relapse followed autologous stem cell transplantation, while exposure to brentuximab vedotin differed. Only in-frame clones appear in the TCRdb table, and some are missing; sequencing was by immunoSEQ multiplex PCR. The repertoire holds about 93,000 clones, with roughly 79% as singletons. Material: peripheral blood mononuclear cells (PBMCs), obtained before the second cycle of nivolumab. The receptors here all came from a human donor with classical Hodgkin lymphoma.

This clone has only a few counts. The chain recombines TRBV30 with TRBJ1-2; possible D gene TRBD1, 6 bases. The germline V and J ends were trimmed by 3 bases and 7 bases, with 18 bases remaining between them. The germline gives CDR1 GTSNPN, CDR2 SVGIG (reference sequence). The CDR3 loop spans 14 amino acids. The CDR3, as DNA: TGTGCCTGGAGCGGGTTGGGGACACAATTTGGCTACACCTTC. It translates to CAWSGLGTQFGYTF.

The count of this clone is one. This chain uses TRBV4-3 with TRBJ1-4, with D possibly TRBD1 on 6 matching bases. From germline, CDR1 is LGHNA and CDR2 YSLEER. The CDR3 contains 17 residues. The V end was cut by 0 bases, the J end by 4 bases, with 15 bases between. The CDR3 DNA reads TGCGCCAGCAGCCAAGACAGGGGAGGGGGTTTTAATGAAAAACTGTTTTTT. Encoded protein: CASSQDRGGGFNEKLFF.

The J gene is TRBJ1-1, the V gene TRBV6-1; D remains unclear. This CDR3 has 14 amino acids. Trimming cost V 1 base and J 1 base, with 7 bases left between them. Germline loops: CDR1 MNHNS, CDR2 SASEGT. The CDR3 here is CASSEEVRNTEAFF. As DNA, the CDR3 is TGTGCCAGCAGTGAAGAGGTCCGGAACACTGAAGCTTTCTTT.

This chain links TRBV10-3 with TRBJ2-1; 9 nucleotides agree with TRBD1. Looked up from germline, CDR1 is ENHRY and CDR2 is SYGVKD. Trimming at V came to 8 bases and at J to 1 base, leaving 0 bases not matched to a gene. The CDR3 runs 13 residues. CDR3 in DNA: TGTGCCATCGGGACAGGGTCCTACAATGAGCAGTTCTTC. The encoded protein is CAIGTGSYNEQFF.

Of note for this clone: The identical CDR3 is also encoded by other nucleotide sequences in the sample. The V gene is TRBV5-6, the J gene TRBJ2-1; the match to TRBD2 covers 7 bases. V lost 5 bases to trimming and J lost 1 base; unmatched junction nucleotides: 6. CDR3 size: 15 residues. CDR1 SGHDT and CDR2 YYEEEE come from the germline V gene. CDR3 amino acids: CASSSSGTSYNEQFF. For the CDR3, the DNA is TGTGCCAGCAGTTCCAGCGGGACTTCCTACAATGAGCAGTTCTTC.

The rearrangement joins TRBV11-2 to TRBJ1-1; no reliable D call. CDR1 and CDR2 (germline): SGHAT, FQNNGV. The CDR3 runs to 16 residues. Trimming took off 2 bases at V and 5 bases at J, with 18 bases between the two ends. The CDR3 nucleotides are TGTGCCAGCAGCTTATGGTCGCAAGGGATCTCTACTGAAGCTTTCTTT. Protein: CASSLWSQGISTEAFF.